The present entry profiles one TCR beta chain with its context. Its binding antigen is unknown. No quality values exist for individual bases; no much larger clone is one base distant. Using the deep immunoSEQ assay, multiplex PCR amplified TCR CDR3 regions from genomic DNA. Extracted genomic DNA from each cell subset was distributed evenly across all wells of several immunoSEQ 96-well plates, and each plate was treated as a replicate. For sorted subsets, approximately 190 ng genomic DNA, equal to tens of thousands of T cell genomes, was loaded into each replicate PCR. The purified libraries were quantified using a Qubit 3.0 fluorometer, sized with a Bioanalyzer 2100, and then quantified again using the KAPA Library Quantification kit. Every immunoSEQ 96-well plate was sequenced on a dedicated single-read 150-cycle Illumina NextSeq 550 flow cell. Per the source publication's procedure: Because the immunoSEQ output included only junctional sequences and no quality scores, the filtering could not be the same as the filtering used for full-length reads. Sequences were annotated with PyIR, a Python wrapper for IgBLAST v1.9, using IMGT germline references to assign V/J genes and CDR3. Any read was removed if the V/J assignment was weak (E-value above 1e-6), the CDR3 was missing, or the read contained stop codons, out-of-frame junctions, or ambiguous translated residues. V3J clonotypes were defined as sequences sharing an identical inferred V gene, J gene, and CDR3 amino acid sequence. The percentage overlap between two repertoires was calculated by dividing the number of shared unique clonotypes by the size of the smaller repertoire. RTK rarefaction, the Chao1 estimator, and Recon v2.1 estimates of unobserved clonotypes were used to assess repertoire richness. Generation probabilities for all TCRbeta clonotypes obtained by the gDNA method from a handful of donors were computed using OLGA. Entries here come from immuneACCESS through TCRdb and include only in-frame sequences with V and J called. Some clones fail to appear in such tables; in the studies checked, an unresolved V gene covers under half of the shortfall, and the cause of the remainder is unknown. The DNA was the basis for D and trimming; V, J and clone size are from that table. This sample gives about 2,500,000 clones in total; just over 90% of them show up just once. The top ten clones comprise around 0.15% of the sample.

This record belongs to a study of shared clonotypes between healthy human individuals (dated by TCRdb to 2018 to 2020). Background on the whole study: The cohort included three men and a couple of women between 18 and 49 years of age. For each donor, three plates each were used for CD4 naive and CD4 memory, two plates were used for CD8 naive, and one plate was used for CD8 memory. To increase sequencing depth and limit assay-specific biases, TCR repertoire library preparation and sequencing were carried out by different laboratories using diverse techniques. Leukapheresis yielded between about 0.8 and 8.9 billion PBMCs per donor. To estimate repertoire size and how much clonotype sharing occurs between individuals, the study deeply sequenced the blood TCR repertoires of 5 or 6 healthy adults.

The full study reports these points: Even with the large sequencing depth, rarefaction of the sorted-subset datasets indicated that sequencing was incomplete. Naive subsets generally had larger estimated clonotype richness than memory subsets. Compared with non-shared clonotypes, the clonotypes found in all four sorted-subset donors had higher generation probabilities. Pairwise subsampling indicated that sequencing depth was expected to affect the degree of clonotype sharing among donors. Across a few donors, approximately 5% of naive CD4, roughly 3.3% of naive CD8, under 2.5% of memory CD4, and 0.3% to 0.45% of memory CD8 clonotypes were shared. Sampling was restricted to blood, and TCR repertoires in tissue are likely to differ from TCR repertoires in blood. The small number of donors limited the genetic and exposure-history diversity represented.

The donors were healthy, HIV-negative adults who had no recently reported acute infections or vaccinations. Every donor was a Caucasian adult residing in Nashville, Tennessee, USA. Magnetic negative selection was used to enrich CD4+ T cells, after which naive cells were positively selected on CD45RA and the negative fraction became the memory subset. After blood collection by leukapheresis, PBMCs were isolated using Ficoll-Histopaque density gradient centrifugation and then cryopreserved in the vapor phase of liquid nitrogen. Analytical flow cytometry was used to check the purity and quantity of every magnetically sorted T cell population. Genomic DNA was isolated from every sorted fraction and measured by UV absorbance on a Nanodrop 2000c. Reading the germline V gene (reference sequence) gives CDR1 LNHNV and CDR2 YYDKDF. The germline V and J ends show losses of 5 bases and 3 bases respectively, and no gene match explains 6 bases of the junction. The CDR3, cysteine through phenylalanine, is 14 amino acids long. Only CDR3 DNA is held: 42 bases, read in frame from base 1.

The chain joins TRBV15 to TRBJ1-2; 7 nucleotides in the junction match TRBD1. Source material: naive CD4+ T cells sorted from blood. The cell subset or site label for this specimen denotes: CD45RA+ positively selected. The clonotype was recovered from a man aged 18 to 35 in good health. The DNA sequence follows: TGTGCCACCAGCGGCGGGACAGACTACTATGGCTACACCTTC. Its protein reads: CATSGGTDYYGYTF.